This TCR beta chain was profiled in a study of blood T cell repertoires in COVID-19. Whole-study context: Samples of COVID-19 (acute and convalescent) were obtained from the United States, Italy and Spain.

V was clipped by 0 bases and J by 0 bases, with 12 bases between them. The CDR3 consists of 17 residues. In germline, CDR1 is KGHDR, CDR2 SFDVKD. Clones were read by immunoSEQ multiplex PCR, and TCRdb kept only the in-frame ones, dropping some. The sample carries fewer than 30,000 clones, more than 75% recorded once. This receptor was obtained from a man aged 45-60 years with active COVID-19. Sequencing was done on a sample of peripheral blood. V gene TRBV24-1 combines with J gene TRBJ2-3; maybe TRBD2 (6 bases). The CDR3 sequence: CATSDLLLGTSTDTQYF. The CDR3 DNA reads TGTGCCACCAGTGATTTGCTTCTCGGGACTAGCACAGATACGCAGTATTTT.